The 24 T cell receptor beta chains below were found in one sample sequenced in a study of blood T cell repertoires in COVID-19. Profiled with immunoSEQ multiplex PCR; TCRdb holds only in-frame clones, not every one. The sample holds about 190,000 clones, less than 80% seen once. The sample was peripheral blood. These receptors originate from a woman between 45 and 60 years old with acute or convalescent COVID-19.

This chain links TRBV6-6 with TRBJ1-5; D unresolved. With 7 bases removed from V and 4 bases from J, the gap between germline ends came to 11 bases. The CDR3 length is 13 residues. CDR1 is MNHNY and CDR2 is SVGAGI in the germline V gene (reference sequence). The CDR3: CASTTTRNQPQHF. The CDR3 DNA is TGTGCCAGCACCACGACACGAAATCAGCCCCAGCATTTT.

The chain couples TRBV28 to TRBJ1-1; D call uncertain. Germline-derived CDR1 and CDR2 are MDHEN and SYDVKM. V gave up 6 bases and J gave up 4 bases, with 18 bases separating them. The CDR3 runs 15 residues. Here the CDR3 reads CASSTLRAGSTEAFF. The CDR3 DNA sequence: TGTGCCAGCAGCACCTTGCGAGCAGGAAGCACTGAAGCTTTCTTT.

This chain links TRBV7-2 with TRBJ2-2, with 12 bases fitting TRBD1. CDR1 is SGHTA and CDR2 is FQGNSA in the germline V gene. This CDR3 is 17 amino acids long. Trimming at V came to 1 base and at J to 7 bases, leaving 7 bases not matched to a gene. CDR3: CASSLVGTGGQGGELFF. The CDR3 nucleotides are TGTGCCAGCAGCTTAGTTGGGACAGGGGGCCAGGGCGGGGAGCTGTTTTTT.

The chain employs TRBV6-5 and TRBJ2-7, with TRBD1 matching 8 bases. The V gene end was trimmed by 8 bases and the J gene end by 4 bases; junction bases not matched to a gene: 7. The CDR3 contains 13 residues. Germline V CDR1 and CDR2: MNHEY, SVGAGI. The CDR3 DNA sequence: TGTGCCAGCCGAGACAGGGGTATGTACGAGCAGTACTTC. The encoded protein is CASRDRGMYEQYF.

The rearrangement uses TRBV19 and TRBJ1-1, with 12 positions matching TRBD1. The CDR3 has 17 amino acids. Germline V gene lookup returns CDR1 LNHDA and CDR2 SQIVND (reference sequence). Losses at the gene ends were 5 bases for V and 1 base for J; bases not matched to a gene: 8. The CDR3 protein is CASSFRDRGPGNTEAFF. The CDR3 nucleotides read TGTGCCAGTAGTTTCCGGGACAGGGGGCCTGGGAACACTGAAGCTTTCTTT.

This chain connects TRBV19 to TRBJ1-2; D might be TRBD1 (5 bases). The CDR3 sequence is 15 residues long. CDR1 LNHDA and CDR2 SQIVND come from the germline V gene (reference sequence). V lost 5 bases to trimming and J lost 0 bases, with 13 bases between them. The CDR3 sequence: CASSSPGTSNYGYTF. The CDR3 coding sequence is TGTGCCAGTAGTTCGCCCGGGACTTCTAACTATGGCTACACCTTC. The variable domain in full, completed from reference TRBV19 and TRBJ1-2, reads DGGITQSPKYLFRKEGQNVTLSCEQNLNHDAMYWYRQDPGQGLRLIYYSQIVNDFQKGDIAEGYSVSREKKESFPLTVTSAQKNPTAFYLCASSSPGTSNYGYTFGSGTRLTVV.

This sequence joins TRBV14 and TRBJ2-2, with 7 nucleotides matching TRBD1. The germline CDR1 and CDR2 sequences are SGHDN and FVKESK. V gave up 0 bases and J gave up 4 bases; unmatched junction bases: 8. This CDR3 has 17 amino acids. In DNA form, the CDR3 reads TGTGCCAGCAGCCAAGACAGGGGGATTAGCAGCACCGGGGAGCTGTTTTTT. Its protein product is CASSQDRGISSTGELFF.

This chain uses TRBV27 with TRBJ2-6, with TRBD1 matching 7 bases. Germline V lookup: CDR1 MNHEY, CDR2 SMNVEV (reference sequence). The CDR3 consists of 18 residues. V lost 6 bases, J lost 1 base, and 12 bases stayed unmatched. The CDR3 region has the DNA TGTGCCAGCAGCCAGGGTGGCAGGGGGTGGTCTGGGGCCAACGTCCTGACTTTC. Translating it yields CASSQGGRGWSGANVLTF.

The chain recombines TRBV13 with TRBJ2-5, with a weak D call TRBD2 (6 bases). The CDR3 totals 17 residues. Germline V gene lookup returns CDR1 PRHDT and CDR2 FYEKMQ (reference sequence). Trimming cost V 5 bases and J 4 bases, with 23 bases left between them. The CDR3 sequence is CASSVQTSGTPGETQYF. CDR3 sequence (DNA): TGTGCCAGCAGCGTGCAGACCTCCGGGACTCCCGGAGAGACCCAGTACTTC.

This chain joins TRBV30 and TRBJ1-2; D gene uncertain. Trimming shortened V by 2 bases and J by 0 bases, and 7 bases separated the two germline ends. The CDR3 is made up of 13 amino acids. The germline V gene encodes CDR1 GTSNPN and CDR2 SVGIG (reference sequence). The CDR3: CAWSHSANYGYTF. The DNA for the CDR3 is TGTGCCTGGAGTCACTCCGCTAACTATGGCTACACCTTC.

CDR3 in DNA: TGTGCCTGGAGTGTAGCCCCCTCGACCGCGGTGGAGCAGTACTTC. It codes for CAWSVAPSTAVEQYF. This sequence joins TRBV30 and TRBJ2-7; D unresolved. CDR3 length equals 15 residues. With 0 bases removed from V and 7 bases from J, the gap between germline ends came to 19 bases. CDR1 and CDR2 from the germline V gene are GTSNPN and SVGIG (reference sequence).

This chain uses TRBV4-1 with TRBJ1-2, with D hard to call. In germline, CDR1 is MGHRA, CDR2 YSYEKL. The CDR3 is made up of 15 amino acids. Trimming removed 8 bases at V and 1 base at J, with 17 bases between. The chain's CDR3 is CASAPGPTYNYGYTF. DNA for the CDR3: TGCGCCAGCGCACCTGGGCCTACCTATAACTATGGCTACACCTTC.

This chain uses TRBV6-5 with TRBJ2-7; TRBD2 aligns across 10 bases. The V and J ends lost 6 bases and 5 bases, in that order; junction bases with no gene match: 7. The V gene's germline CDR1 is MNHEY and CDR2 SVGAGI. The CDR3 is 14 amino acids. This CDR3 is CASRNSLAGNEQYF. DNA for the CDR3: TGTGCCAGCAGGAACTCACTAGCGGGGAACGAGCAGTACTTC.

The rearrangement uses TRBV28 and TRBJ1-1; 12 bases match TRBD1. CDR1 is MDHEN and CDR2 is SYDVKM in the germline V gene. This CDR3 is 15 amino acids long. Trimming at V came to 2 bases and at J to 10 bases, leaving 8 bases not matched to a gene. Here the CDR3 DNA reads TGTGCCAGCAGTTTACCCCCGGGACAGGGGGCTGGAGCTTTCTTT. Amino acid sequence: CASSLPPGQGAGAFF.

The chain links TRBV28 to TRBJ2-7, with 9 bases matching TRBD2. The CDR3 is 14 amino acids. J was trimmed by 5 bases and V by 6 bases; bases with no gene match: 8. Germline V gene sequence: CDR1 MDHEN, CDR2 SYDVKM. Here the CDR3 DNA reads TGTGCCAGCAGGCGTCAGCGGGAGGCAGACGAGCAGTACTTC. Protein sequence: CASRRQREADEQYF.

About this clone: The sample has other DNA sequences that encode this CDR3 too. The chain couples TRBV18 to TRBJ2-1, with TRBD1 as a possible D gene (5 bases). V lost 2 bases and J 3 bases, leaving 5 bases between the germline ends. The germline V gene encodes CDR1 KGHSH and CDR2 LQKENI. This CDR3 contains 13 residues. The CDR3 coding sequence is TGTGCCAGCTCACCAGACAGCTACAATGAGCAGTTCTTC. Protein sequence: CASSPDSYNEQFF.

This clone has a single count. The chain recombines TRBV11-2 with TRBJ1-2; 7 bases line up with TRBD1. The CDR3 consists of 17 residues. In germline, CDR1 is SGHAT, CDR2 FQNNGV. Trimming removed 3 bases from V and 4 bases from J; junction bases left unmatched: 14. The CDR3 nucleotides read TGTGCCAGCAGCTTCGGGCAAGGGGGCAGGCCCTCCTATGGCTACACCTTC. This translates into CASSFGQGGRPSYGYTF.

The rearrangement joins TRBV7-4 to TRBJ2-7; weak D call: TRBD1 (5 bases). Germline CDR1 is SGHVT and CDR2 is SQSDAQ. Trimming took 4 bases from V and 3 from J, leaving 16 bases between them. The CDR3 loop spans 15 amino acids. CDR3 DNA sequence: TGTGCCAGCAGCTACCCCGTAGACAGATACTACGAGCAGTACTTC. This codes for CASSYPVDRYYEQYF.

This clone was seen a single time. Other DNA sequences from this sample encode an identical CDR3 as well. The V gene is TRBV18, the J gene TRBJ1-1; D is perhaps TRBD1 (6 bases). This CDR3 is 14 amino acids long. V gave up 3 bases and J gave up 2 bases, with 10 bases separating them. CDR1 KGHSH and CDR2 LQKENI come from the germline V gene. The CDR3 DNA sequence: TGTGCCAGCTCACCCCAGGGGTTAAACACTGAAGCTTTCTTT. Amino acid sequence: CASSPQGLNTEAFF.

The CDR3 region is CASSASIFRGDEQFF. The CDR3 nucleotides are TGTGCCAGTAGTGCGAGCATTTTCCGGGGTGATGAGCAGTTCTTC. The chain is built from TRBV19 and TRBJ2-1; maybe TRBD2 (5 bases). The germline V gene encodes CDR1 LNHDA and CDR2 SQIVND (reference sequence). V gave up 5 bases and J gave up 8 bases, with 19 bases separating them. This CDR3 comprises 15 residues.

The rearrangement links TRBV7-9 to TRBJ1-1; a weak D match, TRBD1 (5 bases). Between the trimmed V and J ends, which lost 4 bases and 6 bases, there was a span of 9 bases. This CDR3 spans 12 amino acids. The germline V gene encodes CDR1 SEHNR and CDR2 FQNEAQ (reference sequence). CDR3 loop: CASSSREAEAFF. For the CDR3, the DNA is TGTGCCAGCAGCTCCAGGGAGGCTGAAGCTTTCTTT.

Concerning this clone: This sample also contains other DNA sequences that code for the same CDR3. The chain links TRBV7-2 to TRBJ1-1; 7 nucleotides match TRBD1. V lost 2 bases to trimming and J lost 2 bases; unmatched junction nucleotides: 2. CDR3 size: 14 residues. The germline gives CDR1 SGHTA, CDR2 FQGNSA. The CDR3 DNA sequence: TGTGCCAGCAGCTTACAGGGGGGCAACACTGAAGCTTTCTTT. Translating it yields CASSLQGGNTEAFF.

CDR3 nucleotides: TGTGCCAGCCGATCGGACGGGAACAATCAGCCCCAGCATTTT. It encodes CASRSDGNNQPQHF. This rearrangement joins TRBV6-5 to TRBJ1-5, with D unresolved. CDR3 size: 14 residues. Germline CDR1 MNHEY, CDR2 SVGAGI. V shed 8 bases and J shed 3 bases, with 14 bases lying between them.

This clone was found once. A much larger clonotype is one base distant, so this may be a read error. The same CDR3 can be traced to other DNA sequences in this sample. The chain joins TRBV12-3 or TRBV12-4 to TRBJ1-2; the match to TRBD1 covers 8 bases. Trimming removed 6 bases from V and 4 bases from J; junction bases left unmatched: 4. The CDR3 extends over 13 amino acids. The CDR3 DNA is TGTGCCAGCAGCCCAGACAGGGGCTATGGCTACACCTTC. Translating gives CASSPDRGYGYTF.